The 2 T cell receptor beta chains below come from one sample, sequenced in a study of blood T cell repertoires in COVID-19. Data came from immunoSEQ multiplex PCR; TCRdb stores just in-frame clones and leaves some out. Of approximately 250,000 clones in the sample, more than 75% were seen once. Sequencing was done on a sample of PBMCs or T cells enriched from blood (not recorded which). The receptors were gathered from a woman aged 55 to 70 in a cohort exposed to, infected with or recovered from COVID-19 (not recorded which).

This clone has a single count. The J gene is TRBJ1-1, the V gene TRBV10-1; 7 nucleotides match TRBD1. J lost 5 bases, V lost 6 bases, and 9 bases had no gene match. The CDR3 consists of 14 residues. From germline, CDR1 is WNHNN and CDR2 SYGVQD (reference sequence). CDR3 in DNA: TGCGCCAGCAGCTCCGACAGGGACCGGACTGAAGCTTTCTTT. Its protein product is CASSSDRDRTEAFF.

This rearrangement joins TRBV6-5 to TRBJ2-7; D might be TRBD1 (6 bases). CDR3 length equals 15 residues. Germline CDR1 and CDR2: MNHEY and SVGAGI. Trimming left V 0 bases short and J 3 bases short, with 12 bases between. CDR3 nucleotides: TGTGCCAGCAGTTACTCGCTACAGGGCCTCTACGAGCAGTACTTC. It codes for CASSYSLQGLYEQYF.